The 31 T cell receptor beta chains in this list originate from one sample, sequenced in a study of shared clonotypes between healthy human individuals. Some clones are missing from TCRdb's copy, which holds only in-frame ones; the method was immunoSEQ multiplex PCR. The sample contains 2 million to 2.5 million clones, around 90% of which appear only once. The sample taken for sequencing was naive CD4+ T cells from PBMCs. Subset: CD45RA+ positively selected. These receptors were obtained from a man between 18 and 35 years old in good health. Some clones in this sample may be carry-over from other donors' samples.

The V call is TRBV9, the J call TRBJ2-7; 10 nucleotides align to TRBD2. The CDR3 extends over 16 amino acids. Germline values: CDR1 SGDLS, CDR2 YYNGEE. Unmatched junction bases numbered 9, after V lost 4 bases and J lost 2 bases. In DNA form, the CDR3 reads TGTGCCAGCAGCCCTCAAGTAGCGGGAGGCACCTACGAGCAGTACTTC. This encodes CASSPQVAGGTYEQYF.

This clone was found once. In the same sample, other DNA sequences code for this CDR3. V is TRBV2 and J is TRBJ1-1; 10 nucleotides line up with TRBD1. CDR1 and CDR2 (germline): SNHLY, FYNNEI. There are 14 residues in the CDR3. V shed 8 bases and J 2 bases; nucleotides not matched to a gene: 5. For the CDR3, the DNA is TGTGCCAGCCGAGGGACAGGGGTAAACACTGAAGCTTTCTTT. Translation gives CASRGTGVNTEAFF.

The chain has TRBV5-1 and TRBJ1-4; D is unclear. V was shortened by 0 bases and J by 8 bases, with 11 bases between the two germline ends. Germline V CDR1 and CDR2: SGHRS, YFSETQ. The CDR3 runs 14 residues. The CDR3 coding sequence is TGCGCCAGCAGCTTGGTTGTGGCGGGCGAAAAACTGTTTTTT. Translated: CASSLVVAGEKLFF.

CDR3 in DNA: TGCGCCAGCAGACGCCGAGCGGCTAATGAAAAACTGTTTTTT. Protein product: CASRRRAANEKLFF. The chain joins TRBV5-1 to TRBJ1-4, with D hard to call. This CDR3 region has 14 residues. V shed 5 bases and J shed 3 bases, with 11 bases lying between them. Looked up from germline, CDR1 is SGHRS and CDR2 is YFSETQ. The full variable domain, its missing parts supplied by reference TRBV5-1 and TRBJ1-4, is KAGVTQTPRYLIKTRGQQVTLSCSPISGHRSVSWYQQTPGQGLQFLFEYFSETQRNKGNFPGRFSGRQFSNSRSEMNVSTLELGDSALYLCASRRRAANEKLFFGSGTQLSVL.

V and J are TRBV5-1 and TRBJ2-3; 8 positions match TRBD2. CDR1 and CDR2 (germline): SGHRS, YFSETQ. J gave up 2 bases and V 1 base, and 3 bases lay outside the gene matches. CDR3 length: 15 residues. The CDR3 region has the DNA TGCGCCAGCAGCTTGATGGGACTAGTCACAGATACGCAGTATTTT. Encoded protein: CASSLMGLVTDTQYF. Variable domain in full (rest from reference TRBV5-1 and TRBJ2-3): KAGVTQTPRYLIKTRGQQVTLSCSPISGHRSVSWYQQTPGQGLQFLFEYFSETQRNKGNFPGRFSGRQFSNSRSEMNVSTLELGDSALYLCASSLMGLVTDTQYFGPGTRLTVL.

This chain uses TRBV2 with TRBJ1-2, with 9 positions matching TRBD1. The CDR3 runs to 12 residues. Trimming at V came to 9 bases and at J to 8 bases, leaving 7 bases not matched to a gene. The V gene's germline CDR1 is SNHLY and CDR2 FYNNEI. The CDR3 loop is CASKTGGYGYTF. The CDR3 nucleotides read TGTGCCAGTAAGACAGGGGGTTACGGCTACACCTTC.

The V gene is TRBV5-1, the J gene TRBJ1-2, with D perhaps TRBD1 (5 bases). The CDR3 extends over 15 amino acids. Trimming shortened V by 0 bases and J by 7 bases, and 16 bases separated the two germline ends. Per the germline V gene, CDR1 is SGHRS and CDR2 is YFSETQ. The CDR3: CASSLEPGIVAGYTF. CDR3 DNA: TGCGCCAGCAGCTTGGAGCCAGGGATAGTGGCTGGCTACACCTTC.

This chain uses TRBV9 with TRBJ2-1; TRBD2 agrees at 9 bases. Germline V lookup: CDR1 SGDLS, CDR2 YYNGEE. The trim removed 4 bases at V and 13 bases at J, leaving 15 bases unmatched. The CDR3 length is 15 residues. This chain's CDR3 is CASSLDPGGGRAQFF. In DNA, the CDR3 is TGTGCCAGCAGCCTCGACCCTGGGGGCGGGAGGGCCCAGTTCTTC. The complete variable domain, with remaining parts taken from reference TRBV9 and TRBJ2-1, reads DSGVTQTPKHLITATGQRVTLRCSPRSGDLSVYWYQQSLDQGLQFLIQYYNGEERAKGNILERFSAQQFPDLHSELNLSSLELGDSALYFCASSLDPGGGRAQFFGPGTRLTVL.

The J gene is TRBJ2-7, the V gene TRBV10-3; D is undetermined. V was cut by 0 bases and J by 0 bases, with 9 bases left in between. Germline V gives CDR1 ENHRY, CDR2 SYGVKD. The CDR3 is made up of 15 amino acids. CDR3 residues: CAISESEGRSYEQYF. CDR3 bases: TGTGCCATCAGTGAGTCAGAAGGGCGCTCCTACGAGCAGTACTTC.

V usage is TRBV9 and J usage is TRBJ2-7; 9 bases match TRBD2. There are 16 residues in the CDR3. Germline V gene lookup returns CDR1 SGDLS and CDR2 YYNGEE. Unmatched junction bases numbered 12, after V lost 3 bases and J lost 5 bases. CDR3 sequence: CASSAPRASGMDEQYF. The CDR3 DNA reads TGTGCCAGCAGCGCCCCGAGGGCTAGCGGGATGGACGAGCAGTACTTC.

The chain carries TRBV19 and TRBJ1-2, with D possibly TRBD1 on 6 matching bases. V was pared by 9 bases and J by 3 bases, with 17 bases between. Germline values: CDR1 LNHDA, CDR2 SQIVND (reference sequence). This CDR3 has 14 amino acids. CDR3 region: CASVVGGRDYGYTF. The DNA of the CDR3 is TGTGCCAGCGTCGTCGGGGGGCGAGACTATGGCTACACCTTC.

This clone was observed once. J is TRBJ1-2 and V is TRBV11-2; 8 nucleotides align to TRBD1. The CDR3 has 12 amino acids. Germline V gene lookup returns CDR1 SGHAT and CDR2 FQNNGV. Germline trimming cut 5 bases from V and 13 bases from J; bases unmatched to any gene: 9. CDR3 loop: CASSESTGVCTF. The CDR3 DNA reads as TGTGCCAGCAGCGAATCGACAGGGGTTTGCACCTTC. Filled out from reference TRBV11-2 and TRBJ1-2, the complete variable domain reads EAGVAQSPRYKIIEKRQSVAFWCNPISGHATLYWYQQILGQGPKLLIQFQNNGVVDDSQLPKDRFSAERLKGVDSTLKIQPAKLEDSAVYLCASSESTGVCTFGSGTRLTVV.

The chain combines TRBV5-1 with TRBJ2-1, with TRBD1 identical over 8 bases. Germline V gene lookup returns CDR1 SGHRS and CDR2 YFSETQ. This CDR3 is 17 amino acids long. Unmatched junction bases numbered 14, after V lost 2 bases and J lost 7 bases. CDR3 coding DNA: TGCGCCAGCAGCTTTGGACAGGGTAGGGGGCTCGGGAATGAGCAGTTCTTC. It specifies CASSFGQGRGLGNEQFF. The variable domain in full, completed from reference TRBV5-1 and TRBJ2-1, reads KAGVTQTPRYLIKTRGQQVTLSCSPISGHRSVSWYQQTPGQGLQFLFEYFSETQRNKGNFPGRFSGRQFSNSRSEMNVSTLELGDSALYLCASSFGQGRGLGNEQFFGPGTRLTVL.

This rearrangement joins TRBV28 to TRBJ2-3, with 8 bases identical to TRBD2. Per the germline V gene, CDR1 is MDHEN and CDR2 is SYDVKM. This CDR3 has 17 amino acids. The trim removed 5 bases at V and 2 bases at J, leaving 12 bases unmatched. The CDR3 reads CASSRLGTRLPTDTQYF. CDR3 sequence (DNA): TGTGCCAGCAGTCGCCTAGGGACTAGACTTCCCACAGATACGCAGTATTTT.

This sequence joins TRBV28 and TRBJ1-2, with no clear D. The V gene's germline CDR1 is MDHEN and CDR2 SYDVKM. V lost 1 base, J lost 0 bases, and 9 bases lay in between. This CDR3 is 15 amino acids long. CDR3 in DNA: TGTGCCAGCAGTTTATCGACACAAGCTAACTATGGCTACACCTTC. It translates to CASSLSTQANYGYTF.

A note on this clone: The sample contains more than one DNA sequence encoding this CDR3. The gene calls are TRBV5-1 and TRBJ2-2; a possible D gene is TRBD1 (5 bases). CDR3 size: 14 residues. Trimming stripped 2 bases from V and 4 bases from J, with 9 bases between. Germline assignment: CDR1 SGHRS and CDR2 YFSETQ. The CDR3 here is CASSLRRGTGELFF. For the CDR3, the DNA is TGCGCCAGCAGCTTACGAAGGGGCACCGGGGAGCTGTTTTTT.

The V and J genes are TRBV6-6 and TRBJ1-3; no clear D. Germline CDR1 is MNHNY and CDR2 is SVGAGI (reference sequence). The CDR3 consists of 14 residues. V lost 7 bases and J 0 bases, leaving 10 bases between the germline ends. The CDR3 loop is CASNRVGSGNTIYF. The CDR3 DNA sequence: TGTGCCAGCAATAGGGTAGGCTCTGGAAACACCATATATTTT.

The chain has TRBV5-1 and TRBJ2-5; the D is unclear. Trimming removed 3 bases from V and 0 bases from J, with 15 bases in between. Germline CDR1 reads SGHRS; CDR2 reads YFSETQ. This CDR3 is 16 amino acids long. The CDR3: CASSSMAAPYQETQYF. DNA for the CDR3: TGCGCCAGCAGCTCTATGGCAGCCCCTTACCAAGAGACCCAGTACTTC.

The CDR3 DNA reads TGTGCCAGCAGTGGCAGGACAGGGAAGGGCGAGCAGTACTTC. Its translation is CASSGRTGKGEQYF. The J gene is TRBJ2-7, the V gene TRBV2, with 8 bases identical to TRBD1. This CDR3 contains 14 residues. After removal of 4 bases from V and 6 bases from J, the junction contained 8 bases not matched to a gene. CDR1 and CDR2 from the germline V gene are SNHLY and FYNNEI.

The rearrangement joins TRBV9 to TRBJ2-2; D not resolved. V lost 0 bases to trimming and J lost 4 bases, with 13 bases between them. The CDR3 covers 16 residues. Germline CDR1 is SGDLS and CDR2 is YYNGEE. The CDR3 nucleotides read TGTGCCAGCAGCGTAGGGACGCGTTCGGTCACCGGGGAGCTGTTTTTT. Translation: CASSVGTRSVTGELFF.

The chain carries TRBV29-1 and TRBJ2-5; weak D call: TRBD2 (7 bases). V lost 6 bases to trimming and J lost 5 bases, with 16 bases between them. The CDR3 extends over 13 amino acids. Germline V gene lookup returns CDR1 SQVTM and CDR2 ANQGSEA. The chain's CDR3 is CSVPRGAGETQYF. The CDR3 bases are TGCAGCGTGCCACGGGGGGCCGGGGAGACCCAGTACTTC.

This CDR3 reads CASSTGQGFGANVLTF. CDR3 coding DNA: TGTGCCAGCAGCACAGGACAGGGTTTCGGGGCCAACGTCCTGACTTTC. The chain employs TRBV11-2 and TRBJ2-6, with TRBD1 matching over 8 bases. Trimming at V came to 5 bases and at J to 4 bases, leaving 7 bases not matched to a gene. The germline gives CDR1 SGHAT, CDR2 FQNNGV. This CDR3 comprises 16 residues.

With regard to this clone: The sample contains more than one DNA sequence encoding this CDR3. The chain is built from TRBV19 and TRBJ2-7; 7 bases line up with TRBD1. The CDR3 is made up of 13 amino acids. Germline V gene sequence: CDR1 LNHDA, CDR2 SQIVND (reference sequence). V shed 6 bases and J 3 bases; nucleotides not matched to a gene: 5. The CDR3 DNA follows: TGTGCCAGTAGCCTTGACAGGGACTACGAGCAGTACTTC. Residues: CASSLDRDYEQYF. Using reference TRBV19 and TRBJ2-7 for the parts outside the CDR3, the full variable domain is DGGITQSPKYLFRKEGQNVTLSCEQNLNHDAMYWYRQDPGQGLRLIYYSQIVNDFQKGDIAEGYSVSREKKESFPLTVTSAQKNPTAFYLCASSLDRDYEQYFGPGTRLTVT.

V usage is TRBV6-1 and J usage is TRBJ1-5, with a possible D match to TRBD1 (5 bases). Trimming took off 8 bases at V and 0 bases at J, with 14 bases between the two ends. There are 15 residues in the CDR3. Germline V lookup: CDR1 MNHNS, CDR2 SASEGT. This CDR3 reads CASGGGGNSNQPQHF. The CDR3, as DNA: TGTGCCAGCGGAGGCGGGGGTAATAGCAATCAGCCCCAGCATTTT.

This clone was detected once. V is TRBV28 and J is TRBJ1-4; D is possibly TRBD1 (5 bases). Germline V gene data show CDR1 as MDHEN and CDR2 as SYDVKM. The CDR3 sequence is 15 residues long. Trimming took off 5 bases at V and 3 bases at J, with 13 bases between the two ends. The DNA of the CDR3 is TGTGCCAGCAGTAAGGCCGGGGCTTCTAATGAAAAACTGTTTTTT. This sequence encodes CASSKAGASNEKLFF.

The chain carries TRBV12-2 and TRBJ1-2. TRBV12-2 is a pseudogene. The CDR3 runs 13 residues. In DNA, the CDR3 is TGTGCAAGTCGCTTAGCTTACGGATATGGCTACACCTTC. Residues: CASRLAYGYGYTF.

The V call is TRBV7-6, the J call TRBJ2-7; D is unresolved. The CDR3 length is 14 residues. CDR1 and CDR2 from the germline V gene are SGHVS and FNYEAQ. The V gene lost 5 bases and the J gene lost 3 bases, with 14 bases spanning the gap. The CDR3 loop is CASSTTGLNYEQYF. CDR3 bases: TGTGCCAGCAGCACAACCGGGTTAAACTACGAGCAGTACTTC.

The chain recombines TRBV9 with TRBJ2-5; 9 bases match TRBD1. Losses at the gene ends were 3 bases for V and 5 bases for J; bases not matched to a gene: 11. The CDR3 runs 16 residues. CDR1 and CDR2 (germline): SGDLS, YYNGEE. The CDR3: CASSAVSFGQGETQYF. CDR3 nucleotide sequence: TGTGCCAGCAGCGCTGTTTCGTTCGGACAGGGGGAGACCCAGTACTTC.

V and J are TRBV5-4 and TRBJ2-1; TRBD2 agrees at 12 bases. Looked up from germline, CDR1 is SGHNT and CDR2 is YYREEE (reference sequence). Trimming took 4 bases from V and 7 from J; bases not matched to a gene: 6. The CDR3 is 15 residues long. Here the CDR3 reads CASSLLAGGRNEQFF. CDR3 DNA sequence: TGTGCCAGCAGCCTGCTAGCGGGAGGGAGGAATGAGCAGTTCTTC.

The chain is built from TRBV29-1 and TRBJ1-2; a weak D match, TRBD1 (5 bases). The CDR3 extends over 12 amino acids. Germline CDR1 SQVTM, CDR2 ANQGSEA. With 4 bases removed from V and 2 bases from J, the gap between germline ends came to 8 bases. CDR3 in amino acids: CSVGNRNYGYTF. As DNA, the CDR3 is TGCAGCGTTGGAAACAGGAACTATGGCTACACCTTC.

The chain couples TRBV5-1 to TRBJ2-1; 11 bases line up with TRBD2. V lost 2 bases to trimming and J lost 5 bases; unmatched junction nucleotides: 3. Germline V gives CDR1 SGHRS, CDR2 YFSETQ. The CDR3 totals 15 residues. In DNA, the CDR3 is TGCGCCAGCAGCTTCGGACTAGCGGGTAACAATGAGCAGTTCTTC. This translates into CASSFGLAGNNEQFF.